This TCR beta chain was sequenced for a study of control samples from healthy donors and cancer patients. Clones were sequenced by immunoSEQ multiplex PCR, and TCRdb holds only the in-frame ones, with some missing. The sample holds roughly 100,000 clones, around 89% seen once. The CDR3 has 13 residues. Germline CDR1 reads MGHRA; CDR2 reads YSYEKL. V gave up 8 bases and J gave up 0 bases, with 5 bases separating them. This rearrangement joins TRBV4-1 to TRBJ1-6, with D hard to call. The sequence derives from a man aged 60 to 75 with lung cancer. The specimen sequenced was PBMCs. The CDR3 coding sequence is TGCGCCAGCGGGAGCTCCTATAATTCACCCCTCCACTTT. Translation: CASGSSYNSPLHF.